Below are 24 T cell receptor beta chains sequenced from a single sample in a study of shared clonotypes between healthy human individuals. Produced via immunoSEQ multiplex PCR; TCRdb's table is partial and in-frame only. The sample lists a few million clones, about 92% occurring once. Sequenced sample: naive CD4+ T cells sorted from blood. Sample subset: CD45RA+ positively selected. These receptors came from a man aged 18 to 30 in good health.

CDR3 DNA: TGTGCCAGCAGCGTCTACAGGGCGGCTAGCACAGATACGCAGTATTTT. Amino acid sequence: CASSVYRAASTDTQYF. The chain couples TRBV9 to TRBJ2-3; TRBD1 might be the D (6 bases). Trimming cost V 2 bases and J 0 bases, with 13 bases left between them. This CDR3 comprises 16 residues. The V gene's germline CDR1 is SGDLS and CDR2 YYNGEE.

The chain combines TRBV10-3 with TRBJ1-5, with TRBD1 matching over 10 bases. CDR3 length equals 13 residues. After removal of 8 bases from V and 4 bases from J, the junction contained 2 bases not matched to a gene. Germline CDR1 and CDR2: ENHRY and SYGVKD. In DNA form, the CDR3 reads TGTGCCATCGGGACAGGGGTGAATCAGCCCCAGCATTTT. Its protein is CAIGTGVNQPQHF.

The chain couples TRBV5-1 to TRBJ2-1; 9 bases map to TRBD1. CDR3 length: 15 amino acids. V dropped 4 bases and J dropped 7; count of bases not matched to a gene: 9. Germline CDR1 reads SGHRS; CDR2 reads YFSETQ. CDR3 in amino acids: CASSHGDREGNEQFF. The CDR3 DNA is TGCGCCAGCAGCCACGGGGACAGGGAGGGGAATGAGCAGTTCTTC. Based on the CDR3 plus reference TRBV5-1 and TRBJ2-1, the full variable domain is KAGVTQTPRYLIKTRGQQVTLSCSPISGHRSVSWYQQTPGQGLQFLFEYFSETQRNKGNFPGRFSGRQFSNSRSEMNVSTLELGDSALYLCASSHGDREGNEQFFGPGTRLTVL.

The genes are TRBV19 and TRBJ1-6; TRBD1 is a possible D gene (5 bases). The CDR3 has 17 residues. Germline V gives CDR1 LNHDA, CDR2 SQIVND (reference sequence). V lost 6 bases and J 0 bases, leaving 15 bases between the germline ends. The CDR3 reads CASSRGAGNSYNSPLHF. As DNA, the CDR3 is TGTGCCAGTAGCCGAGGGGCAGGGAACTCCTATAATTCACCCCTCCACTTT.

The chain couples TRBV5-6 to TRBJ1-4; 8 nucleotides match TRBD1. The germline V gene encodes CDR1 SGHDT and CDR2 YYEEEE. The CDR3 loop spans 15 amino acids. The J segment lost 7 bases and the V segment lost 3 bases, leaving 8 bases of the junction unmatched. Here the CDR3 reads CASSSRTGKGEKLFF. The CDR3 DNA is TGTGCCAGCAGCTCTCGGACAGGGAAAGGTGAAAAACTGTTTTTT.

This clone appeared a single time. As DNA, the CDR3 is TGTGCCAGCATCAAACAGGGCTTCCACACTGAAGCTTTCTTT. Translating it yields CASIKQGFHTEAFF. The V call is TRBV2, the J call TRBJ1-1; possibly TRBD1 for D (6 bases). CDR1 and CDR2 (germline): SNHLY, FYNNEI. Trimming pared 7 bases from V and 3 bases from J, leaving 15 bases between. This CDR3 spans 14 amino acids.

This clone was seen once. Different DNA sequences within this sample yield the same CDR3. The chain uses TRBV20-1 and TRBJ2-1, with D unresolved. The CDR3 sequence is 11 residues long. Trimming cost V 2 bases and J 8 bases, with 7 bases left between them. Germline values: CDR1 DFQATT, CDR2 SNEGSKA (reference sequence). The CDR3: CSARSGYEQFF. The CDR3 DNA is TGCAGTGCTAGATCCGGGTATGAGCAGTTCTTC.

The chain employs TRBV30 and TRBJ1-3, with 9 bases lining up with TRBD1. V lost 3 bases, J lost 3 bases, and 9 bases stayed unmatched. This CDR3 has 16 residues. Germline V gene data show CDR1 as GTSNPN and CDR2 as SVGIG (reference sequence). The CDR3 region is CAWSLITGGYGNTIYF. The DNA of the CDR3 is TGTGCCTGGAGCTTAATCACAGGGGGCTATGGAAACACCATATATTTT. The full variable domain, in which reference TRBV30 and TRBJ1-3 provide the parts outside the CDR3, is SQTIHQWPATLVQPVGSPLSLECTVEGTSNPNLYWYRQAAGRGLQLLFYSVGIGQISSEVPQNLSASRPQDRQFILSSKKLLLSDSGFYLCAWSLITGGYGNTIYFGEGSWLTVV.

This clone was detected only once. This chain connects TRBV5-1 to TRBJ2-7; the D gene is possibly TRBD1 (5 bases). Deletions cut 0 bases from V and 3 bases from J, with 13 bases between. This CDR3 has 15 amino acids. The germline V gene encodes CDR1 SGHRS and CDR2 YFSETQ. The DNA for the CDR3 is TGCGCCAGCAGCTTGGAAACAGGCCGAGGCTACGAGCAGTACTTC. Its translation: CASSLETGRGYEQYF. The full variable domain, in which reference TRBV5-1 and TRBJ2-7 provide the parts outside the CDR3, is KAGVTQTPRYLIKTRGQQVTLSCSPISGHRSVSWYQQTPGQGLQFLFEYFSETQRNKGNFPGRFSGRQFSNSRSEMNVSTLELGDSALYLCASSLETGRGYEQYFGPGTRLTVT.

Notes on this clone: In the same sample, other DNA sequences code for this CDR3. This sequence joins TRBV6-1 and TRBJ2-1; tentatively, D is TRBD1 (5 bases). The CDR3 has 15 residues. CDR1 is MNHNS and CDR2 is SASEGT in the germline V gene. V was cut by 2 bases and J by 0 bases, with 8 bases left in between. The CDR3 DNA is TGTGCCAGCAGTGAAAGGGGCAGCTCCTACAATGAGCAGTTCTTC. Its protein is CASSERGSSYNEQFF.

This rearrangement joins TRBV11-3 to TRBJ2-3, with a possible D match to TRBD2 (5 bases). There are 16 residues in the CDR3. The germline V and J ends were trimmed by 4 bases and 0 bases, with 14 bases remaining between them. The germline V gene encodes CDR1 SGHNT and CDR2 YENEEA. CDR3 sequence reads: CASSSPPRASTDTQYF. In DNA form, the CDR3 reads TGTGCCAGCAGCTCACCACCGCGGGCTAGCACAGATACGCAGTATTTT.

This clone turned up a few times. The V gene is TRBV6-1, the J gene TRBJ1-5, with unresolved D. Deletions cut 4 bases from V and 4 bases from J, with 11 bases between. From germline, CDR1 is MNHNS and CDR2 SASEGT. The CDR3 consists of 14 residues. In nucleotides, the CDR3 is TGTGCCAGCAGTGGTGAGGGCGGGAATCAGCCCCAGCATTTT. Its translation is CASSGEGGNQPQHF.

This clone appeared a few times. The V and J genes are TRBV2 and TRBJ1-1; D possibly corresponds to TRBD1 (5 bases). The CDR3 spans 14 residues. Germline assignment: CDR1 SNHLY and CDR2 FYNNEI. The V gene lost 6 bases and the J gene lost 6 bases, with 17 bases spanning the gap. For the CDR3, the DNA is TGTGCCAGCAGCAATCCGTCCCAGGGATCTGAAGCTTTCTTT. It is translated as CASSNPSQGSEAFF.

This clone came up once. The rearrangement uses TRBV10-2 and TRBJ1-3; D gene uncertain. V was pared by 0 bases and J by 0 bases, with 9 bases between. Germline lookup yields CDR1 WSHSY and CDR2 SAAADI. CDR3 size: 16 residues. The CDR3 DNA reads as TGCGCCAGCAGTGAGTCGGGCGTCTACTCTGGAAACACCATATATTTT. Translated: CASSESGVYSGNTIYF.

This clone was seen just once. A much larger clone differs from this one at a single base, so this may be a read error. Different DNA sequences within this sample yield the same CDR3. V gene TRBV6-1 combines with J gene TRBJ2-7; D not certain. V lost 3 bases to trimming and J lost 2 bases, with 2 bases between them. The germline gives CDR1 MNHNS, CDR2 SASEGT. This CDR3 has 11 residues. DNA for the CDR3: TGTGCCAGCAGTGAGGCCTACGAGCAGTACTTC. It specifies CASSEAYEQYF.

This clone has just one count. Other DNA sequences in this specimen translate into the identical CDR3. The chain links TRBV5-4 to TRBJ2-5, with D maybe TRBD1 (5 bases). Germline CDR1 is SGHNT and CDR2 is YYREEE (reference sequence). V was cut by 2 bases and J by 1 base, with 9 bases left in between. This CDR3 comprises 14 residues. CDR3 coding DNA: TGTGCCAGCAGCTTTGGGCAGGGCCAAGAGACCCAGTACTTC. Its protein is CASSFGQGQETQYF.

The CDR3 is CASRRTENEQFF. The CDR3 DNA reads TGTGCCAGCAGGCGGACTGAGAATGAGCAGTTCTTC. V and J are TRBV6-5 and TRBJ2-1; D possibly corresponds to TRBD2 (5 bases). In germline, CDR1 is MNHEY, CDR2 SVGAGI. CDR3 length equals 12 residues. The V gene lost 6 bases and the J gene lost 7 bases, with 10 bases spanning the gap.

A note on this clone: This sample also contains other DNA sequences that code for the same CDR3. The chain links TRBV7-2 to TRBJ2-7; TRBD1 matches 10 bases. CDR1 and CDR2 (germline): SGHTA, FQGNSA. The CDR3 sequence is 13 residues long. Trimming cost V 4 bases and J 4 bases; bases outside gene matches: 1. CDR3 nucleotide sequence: TGTGCCAGCAGCTCGGACAGGGGGTACGAGCAGTACTTC. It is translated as CASSSDRGYEQYF.

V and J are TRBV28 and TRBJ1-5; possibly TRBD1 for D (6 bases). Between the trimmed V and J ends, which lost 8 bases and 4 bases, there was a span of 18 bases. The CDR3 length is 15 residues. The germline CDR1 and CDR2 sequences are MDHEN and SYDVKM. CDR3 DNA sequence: TGTGCCAGCGGCTATGGTGGGGGCCTAAATCAGCCCCAGCATTTT. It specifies CASGYGGGLNQPQHF.

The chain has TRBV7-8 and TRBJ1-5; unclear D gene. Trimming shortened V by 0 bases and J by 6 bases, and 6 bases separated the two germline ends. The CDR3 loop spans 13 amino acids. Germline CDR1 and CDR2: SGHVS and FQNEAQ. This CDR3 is CASSLAAGQPQHF. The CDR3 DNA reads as TGTGCCAGCAGCTTAGCGGCAGGTCAGCCCCAGCATTTT.

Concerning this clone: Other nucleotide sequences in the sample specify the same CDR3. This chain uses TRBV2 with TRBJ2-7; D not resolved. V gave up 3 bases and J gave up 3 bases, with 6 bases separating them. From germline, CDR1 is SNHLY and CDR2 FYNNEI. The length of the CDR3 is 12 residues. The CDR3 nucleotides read TGTGCCAGCAGTGACAGAAGCTACGAGCAGTACTTC. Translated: CASSDRSYEQYF.

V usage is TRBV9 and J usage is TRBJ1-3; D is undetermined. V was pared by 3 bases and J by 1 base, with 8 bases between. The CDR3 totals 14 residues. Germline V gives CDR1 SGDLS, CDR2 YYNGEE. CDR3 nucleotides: TGTGCCAGCAGCGGTGGTTTTTCTGGAAACACCATATATTTT. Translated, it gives CASSGGFSGNTIYF.

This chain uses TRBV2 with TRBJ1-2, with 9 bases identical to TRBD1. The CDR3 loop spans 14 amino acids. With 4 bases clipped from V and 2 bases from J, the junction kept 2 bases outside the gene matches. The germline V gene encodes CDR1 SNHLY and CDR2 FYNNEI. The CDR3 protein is CASSVDRGNYGYTF. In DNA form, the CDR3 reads TGTGCCAGCAGTGTTGACAGGGGGAACTATGGCTACACCTTC.

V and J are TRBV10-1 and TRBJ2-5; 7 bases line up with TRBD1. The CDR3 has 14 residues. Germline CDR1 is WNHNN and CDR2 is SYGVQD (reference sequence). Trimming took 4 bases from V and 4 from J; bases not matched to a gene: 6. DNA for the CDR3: TGCGCCAGCAGTGCGGCAGGGGGTGGAGAGACCCAGTACTTC. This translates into CASSAAGGGETQYF.